One and the same sample provided the 9 T cell receptor beta chains below, sequenced in a study of blood T cell repertoires in COVID-19. Assay: immunoSEQ multiplex PCR; the TCRdb copy retains only in-frame clones and omits some. The sample holds nearly 110,000 clones, around 80% seen once. Sequencing input: peripheral blood. These receptors came from a woman aged 55-69 years with acute or convalescent COVID-19.

The CDR3 nucleotides read TGTGCCATCAGCTCCGGGACTAGCGGGGGGAAAACCTACAATGAGCAGTTCTTC. It yields the protein CAISSGTSGGKTYNEQFF. The chain links TRBV10-3 to TRBJ2-1, with 15 nucleotides matching TRBD2. Losses at the gene ends were 6 bases for V and 2 bases for J; bases not matched to a gene: 8. The V gene's germline CDR1 is ENHRY and CDR2 SYGVKD. This CDR3 region has 18 residues.

CDR3 sequence: CASSQDRSASGTDTQYF. For the CDR3, the DNA is TGTGCCAGCAGCCAAGATAGGTCGGCTAGCGGCACAGATACGCAGTATTTT. V and J are TRBV3-1 (or the pseudogene TRBV3-2) and TRBJ2-3; maybe TRBD2 (6 bases). Germline V gene sequence: CDR1 LGHDT, CDR2 YNNKEL (reference sequence). This CDR3 spans 17 amino acids. Trimming left V 0 bases short and J 1 base short, with 14 bases between.

This clone was picked up a small number of times. The genes are TRBV2 and TRBJ2-2; TRBD1 is a possible D gene (5 bases). The CDR3 sequence is 13 residues long. Trimming cost V 8 bases and J 6 bases, with 13 bases left between them. Per germline, CDR1 SNHLY and CDR2 FYNNEI. This CDR3 is CASGRENAGELFF. The CDR3 DNA reads as TGTGCCAGCGGCAGGGAAAATGCCGGGGAGCTGTTTTTT.

The chain uses TRBV6-6 and TRBJ2-7; TRBD1 is a possible D gene (6 bases). V lost 6 bases, J lost 3 bases, and 12 bases lay in between. The CDR3 has 13 amino acids. The germline CDR1 and CDR2 sequences are MNHNY and SVGAGI (reference sequence). The CDR3 nucleotides are TGTGCCAGCAGCCCCGGGACACTCTACGAGCAGTACTTC. Encoded protein: CASSPGTLYEQYF.

This clone has only a few counts. This chain's CDR3 is CASSLLPGQESPLHF. DNA of the CDR3: TGCGCCAGCAGCTTGCTTCCGGGACAGGAGTCACCCCTCCACTTT. The V gene is TRBV5-1, the J gene TRBJ1-6; 8 nucleotides agree with TRBD1. CDR3 length: 15 residues. The ends lost 1 base at V and 10 bases at J; junction bases unmatched: 7. Germline V gives CDR1 SGHRS, CDR2 YFSETQ. Variable domain in full (rest from reference TRBV5-1 and TRBJ1-6): KAGVTQTPRYLIKTRGQQVTLSCSPISGHRSVSWYQQTPGQGLQFLFEYFSETQRNKGNFPGRFSGRQFSNSRSEMNVSTLELGDSALYLCASSLLPGQESPLHFGNGTRLTVT.

The chain recombines TRBV6-2 or TRBV6-3 with TRBJ2-3; 8 bases agree with TRBD2. This CDR3 is 15 amino acids long. Looked up from germline, CDR1 is MNHEY and CDR2 is SVGEGT. The ends lost 4 bases at V and 2 bases at J; junction bases unmatched: 5. The CDR3 region is CASSFAGGNTDTQYF. The CDR3 nucleotides are TGTGCCAGCAGTTTTGCGGGGGGCAACACAGATACGCAGTATTTT.

J is TRBJ2-4 and V is TRBV5-1, with 7 bases aligning to TRBD2. CDR3 size: 16 residues. V trimming: 5 bases; J trimming: 4 bases; junction bases outside the gene matches: 12. Germline loops: CDR1 SGHRS, CDR2 YFSETQ. DNA of the CDR3: TGCGCCAGCAGGTTTTCTAGCGGAGGAGGTAAAAACATTCAGTACTTC. It specifies CASRFSSGGGKNIQYF.

This clone was seen only once. This chain links TRBV29-1 with TRBJ2-1, with D hard to call. V was trimmed by 4 bases and J by 2 bases, leaving 12 bases between them. Germline CDR1 reads SQVTM; CDR2 reads ANQGSEA. This CDR3 is built from 14 residues. CDR3 bases: TGCAGCGTTGTTTTGACTTGGCCCTACAATGAGCAGTTCTTC. Translation gives CSVVLTWPYNEQFF.

V is TRBV3-1 (or the pseudogene TRBV3-2) and J is TRBJ1-1, with 7 nucleotides matching TRBD1. CDR1 and CDR2 from the germline V gene are LGHDT and YNNKEL (reference sequence). The CDR3 length is 15 residues. Germline trimming cut 1 base from V and 5 bases from J; bases unmatched to any gene: 7. CDR3 bases: TGTGCCAGCAGCCAAGTCGCAGGGGGTATGACTGAAGCTTTCTTT. Protein product: CASSQVAGGMTEAFF.